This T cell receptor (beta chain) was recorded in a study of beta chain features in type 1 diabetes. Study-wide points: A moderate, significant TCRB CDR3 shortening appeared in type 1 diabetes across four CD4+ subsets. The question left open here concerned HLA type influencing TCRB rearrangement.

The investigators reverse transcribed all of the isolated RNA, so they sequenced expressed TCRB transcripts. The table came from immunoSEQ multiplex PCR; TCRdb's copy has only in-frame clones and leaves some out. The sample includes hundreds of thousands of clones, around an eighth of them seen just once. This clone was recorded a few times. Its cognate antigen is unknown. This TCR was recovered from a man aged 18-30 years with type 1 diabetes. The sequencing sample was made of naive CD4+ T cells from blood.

CDR3 nucleotide sequence: TGTGCCAGCAGTGAGAGGGATTACCTCGAGCAGTACTTC. Encoded protein: CASSERDYLEQYF. The V gene is TRBV6-1, the J gene TRBJ2-7; TRBD2 is a possible D gene (5 bases). The CDR3 length is 13 residues. Germline values: CDR1 MNHNS, CDR2 SASEGT. V gave up 3 bases and J gave up 6 bases, with 12 bases separating them.